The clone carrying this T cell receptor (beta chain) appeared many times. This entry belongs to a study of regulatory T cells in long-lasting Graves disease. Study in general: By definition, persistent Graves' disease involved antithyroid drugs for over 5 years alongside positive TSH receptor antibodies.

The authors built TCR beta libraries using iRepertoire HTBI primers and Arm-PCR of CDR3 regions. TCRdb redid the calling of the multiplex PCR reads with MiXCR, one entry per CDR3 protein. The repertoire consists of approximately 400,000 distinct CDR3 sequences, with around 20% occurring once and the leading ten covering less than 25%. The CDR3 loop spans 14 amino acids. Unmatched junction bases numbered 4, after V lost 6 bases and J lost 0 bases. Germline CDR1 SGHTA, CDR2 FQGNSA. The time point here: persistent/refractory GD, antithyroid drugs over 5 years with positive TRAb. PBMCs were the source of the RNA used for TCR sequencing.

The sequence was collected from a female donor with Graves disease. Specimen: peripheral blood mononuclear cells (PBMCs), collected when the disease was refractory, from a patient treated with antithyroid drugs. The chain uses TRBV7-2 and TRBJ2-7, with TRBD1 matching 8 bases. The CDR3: CASRMTGASYEQYF. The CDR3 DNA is TGTGCCAGCAGGATGACAGGGGCCTCCTACGAGCAGTACTTC.